Below are 29 T cell receptor beta chains sequenced from a single sample in a study of CD8 T cells in Susac syndrome. Reverse transcription of roughly 0.5 to 1 ug RNA was performed with random hexamers. TCRdb passed the immunoSEQ multiplex PCR reads through MiXCR, listing each CDR3 protein once. The table lists approximately 210,000 distinct CDR3 sequences, roughly 93% of them singletons, with approximately 0.15% in the top ten. Sequencing used CD4+ T cells from PBMCs. The origin of the receptors is a human donor with Susac syndrome.

The V and J genes are TRBV7-9 and TRBJ1-6; D is possibly TRBD1 (5 bases). CDR3 length: 15 residues. V was cut by 5 bases and J by 6 bases, with 14 bases left in between. Germline assignment: CDR1 SEHNR and CDR2 FQNEAQ (reference sequence). The DNA of the CDR3 is TGTGCCAGCAGCCCCCCGGGACTGCCTAATTCACCCCTCCACTTT. Its protein is CASSPPGLPNSPLHF.

This clonotype was observed once. The chain couples TRBV20-1 to TRBJ2-7, with D possibly matching TRBD1 (6 bases). This CDR3 contains 15 residues. The germline V gene has CDR1 DFQATT and CDR2 SNEGSKA (reference sequence). The germline V and J ends were trimmed by 2 bases and 3 bases, with 17 bases remaining between them. This chain's CDR3 is CSARLQGSEGYEQYF. CDR3 DNA sequence: TGCAGTGCTAGATTACAGGGCTCCGAGGGCTACGAGCAGTACTTC.

The gene calls are TRBV28 and TRBJ1-1; D may be TRBD1 (5 bases). The CDR3 has 13 amino acids. V gave up 5 bases and J gave up 5 bases, with 12 bases separating them. Germline V gene sequence: CDR1 MDHEN, CDR2 SYDVKM. CDR3: CASSRGGRTEAFF. The CDR3 DNA reads as TGTGCCAGCAGTCGGGGCGGTCGGACTGAAGCTTTCTTT.

This CDR3 is CAWRLGSTEAFF. CDR3 in DNA: TGTGCCTGGAGATTAGGGTCGACTGAAGCTTTCTTT. The rearrangement links TRBV30 to TRBJ1-1; D remains unclear. V was clipped by 3 bases and J by 5 bases, with 10 bases between them. The germline CDR1 and CDR2 sequences are GTSNPN and SVGIG (reference sequence). The CDR3 is made up of 12 amino acids.

The chain carries TRBV7-7 and TRBJ1-5; weak D call: TRBD1 (6 bases). The CDR3 extends over 13 amino acids. The germline V gene has CDR1 SSHAT and CDR2 FNYEAQ (reference sequence). This CDR3 is CASPGGGHQPQHF. The CDR3 region has the DNA TGTGCTAGCCCCGGGGGGGGCCATCAGCCCCAGCATTTT.

V and J are TRBV20-1 and TRBJ2-7; 10 bases agree with TRBD1. This CDR3 has 12 residues. Per the germline V gene, CDR1 is DFQATT and CDR2 is SNEGSKA (reference sequence). CDR3 loop: CRTGTGAYEQYF. CDR3 nucleotides: TGCAGAACCGGGACAGGGGCATACGAGCAGTACTTC.

The genes are TRBV20-1 and TRBJ2-3; maybe TRBD2 (6 bases). V lost 3 bases to trimming and J lost 4 bases, with 20 bases between them. Looked up from germline, CDR1 is DFQATT and CDR2 is SNEGSKA (reference sequence). The CDR3 has 16 residues. The CDR3 DNA reads as TGCAGTGCTAGCCCAACCATCCGGAGGGCCCCAGATACGCAGTATTTT. This translates into CSASPTIRRAPDTQYF.

V and J are TRBV28 and TRBJ1-5; possible D gene TRBD1, 6 bases. Germline V CDR1 and CDR2: MDHEN, SYDVKM. There are 16 residues in the CDR3. V was pared by 4 bases and J by 0 bases, with 13 bases between. CDR3 DNA: TGTGCCAGCAGTTCCTCCGGGACACCTAGCAATCAGCCCCAGCATTTT. It specifies CASSSSGTPSNQPQHF.

The CDR3 is CASSPGLAGADTQYF. The CDR3 bases are TGTGCCAGCAGTCCCGGACTAGCGGGCGCAGATACGCAGTATTTT. The rearrangement links TRBV27 to TRBJ2-3, with TRBD2 identical over 11 bases. CDR1 is MNHEY, CDR2 SMNVEV, per germline (reference sequence). This CDR3 region has 15 residues. V was clipped by 5 bases and J by 4 bases; unmatched bases: 5.

This clonotype has only a few counts. The rearrangement links TRBV28 to TRBJ1-1, with D unresolved. V shed 3 bases and J shed 0 bases, with 8 bases lying between them. The germline gives CDR1 MDHEN, CDR2 SYDVKM. This CDR3 comprises 14 residues. CDR3 region: CASSLVTVNTEAFF. As DNA, the CDR3 is TGTGCCAGCAGTTTGGTGACGGTGAACACTGAAGCTTTCTTT. The variable domain in full, with the rest retrieved from reference TRBV28 and TRBJ1-1, is DVKVTQSSRYLVKRTGEKVFLECVQDMDHENMFWYRQDPGLGLRLIYFSYDVKMKEKGDIPEGYSVSREKKERFSLILESASTNQTSMYLCASSLVTVNTEAFFGQGTRLTVV.

The chain employs TRBV29-1 and TRBJ1-1; D is possibly TRBD1 (5 bases). Germline loops: CDR1 SQVTM, CDR2 ANQGSEA. V lost 6 bases and J 4 bases, leaving 15 bases between the germline ends. The CDR3 has 13 residues. The CDR3 bases are TGCAGCGTCTTGGGACCGAGCTCCACTGAAGCTTTCTTT. This encodes CSVLGPSSTEAFF.

The rearrangement links TRBV30 to TRBJ2-1; 11 nucleotides agree with TRBD1. From germline, CDR1 is GTSNPN and CDR2 SVGIG (reference sequence). Germline trimming cut 5 bases from V and 0 bases from J; bases unmatched to any gene: 3. The CDR3 is 15 amino acids. The CDR3 DNA is TGTGCCTGGGATGGGACAGGGGGCTCCTACAATGAGCAGTTCTTC. Encoded protein: CAWDGTGGSYNEQFF. Full variable domain (remainder filled in from reference TRBV30 and TRBJ2-1): SQTIHQWPATLVQPVGSPLSLECTVEGTSNPNLYWYRQAAGRGLQLLFYSVGIGQISSEVPQNLSASRPQDRQFILSSKKLLLSDSGFYLCAWDGTGGSYNEQFFGPGTRLTVL.

This rearrangement joins TRBV11-1 to TRBJ2-1; 8 bases agree with TRBD2. CDR1 is SGHAT and CDR2 is FQDESV in the germline V gene (reference sequence). V lost 4 bases and J lost 5; bases outside the gene matches: 7. CDR3 size: 15 residues. CDR3 loop: CASSSPGGENNEQFF. DNA for the CDR3: TGTGCCAGCAGCTCCCCCGGGGGGGAAAACAATGAGCAGTTCTTC.

The chain links TRBV7-2 to TRBJ1-4, with D uncertain. V was pared by 3 bases and J by 11 bases, with 10 bases between. CDR3 length equals 12 residues. Per the germline V gene, CDR1 is SGHTA and CDR2 is FQGNSA. CDR3 sequence (DNA): TGTGCCAGCAGCTTTCTGGGCGGGAAACTGTTTTTT. This gives the protein CASSFLGGKLFF.

The chain couples TRBV5-4 to TRBJ2-1, with 8 bases fitting TRBD2. This CDR3 region has 15 residues. CDR1 is SGHNT and CDR2 is YYREEE in the germline V gene (reference sequence). The V and J ends lost 3 bases and 10 bases, in that order; junction bases with no gene match: 12. CDR3 in amino acids: CASSSPPGLDPEQFF. The CDR3 DNA is TGTGCCAGCAGCTCACCCCCGGGACTAGATCCCGAGCAGTTCTTC.

The V gene is TRBV28, the J gene TRBJ1-2; D is uncertain. CDR3 length equals 11 residues. V was shortened by 5 bases and J by 12 bases, with 13 bases between the two germline ends. Germline V CDR1 and CDR2: MDHEN, SYDVKM. CDR3 nucleotide sequence: TGTGCCAGCAGTCGAGACAATCGGCACACCTTC. It is translated as CASSRDNRHTF.

This chain joins TRBV28 and TRBJ1-1; TRBD1 aligns across 8 bases. V lost 3 bases and J lost 1; bases outside the gene matches: 4. Germline assignment: CDR1 MDHEN and CDR2 SYDVKM. The CDR3 is made up of 15 amino acids. The CDR3 loop reads CASSLAGGSNTEAFF. In nucleotides, the CDR3 is TGTGCCAGCAGTTTGGCAGGGGGCTCGAACACTGAAGCTTTCTTT.

This clonotype was observed a single time. This sequence joins TRBV29-1 and TRBJ2-1, with D possibly being TRBD1 or TRBD2 (6 bases each). Germline V gene lookup returns CDR1 SQVTM and CDR2 ANQGSEA. The ends were cut back, 3 bases at V and 4 bases at J, with 16 bases in the middle. The CDR3 length is 15 residues. The CDR3 is CSVDRATGTYNEQFF. DNA for the CDR3: TGCAGCGTTGATCGGGCCACAGGGACTTACAATGAGCAGTTCTTC.

This clonotype was detected only once. The CDR3 loop is CAIKETANTGELFF. The CDR3, as DNA: TGTGCCATCAAAGAGACCGCGAACACCGGGGAGCTGTTTTTT. The genes are TRBV10-3 and TRBJ2-2, with D unresolved. This CDR3 is 14 amino acids long. Germline loops: CDR1 ENHRY, CDR2 SYGVKD. V lost 7 bases to trimming and J lost 0 bases, with 9 bases between them.

The chain couples TRBV6-5 to TRBJ2-2; D is possibly TRBD1 (5 bases). The germline V gene encodes CDR1 MNHEY and CDR2 SVGAGI. The CDR3 contains 15 residues. V dropped 6 bases and J dropped 0 bases, with 11 bases sitting between them. The CDR3 loop is CASRRQGTNTGELFF. The CDR3, as DNA: TGTGCCAGCAGACGGCAGGGAACGAACACCGGGGAGCTGTTTTTT.

The V and J genes are TRBV6-2 or TRBV6-3 and TRBJ2-1; 13 positions agree with TRBD2. Unmatched junction bases numbered 7, after V lost 0 bases and J lost 8 bases. Looked up from germline, CDR1 is MNHEY and CDR2 is SVGEGT. The CDR3 is made up of 17 amino acids. The CDR3 here is CASSYSTSGGLTDEQFF. As DNA, the CDR3 is TGTGCCAGCAGTTACTCGACTAGCGGGGGGTTAACGGATGAGCAGTTCTTC.

The rearrangement uses TRBV10-3 and TRBJ2-3; the D gene is possibly TRBD1 (5 bases). V was pared by 4 bases and J by 2 bases, with 7 bases between. CDR1 and CDR2 from the germline V gene are ENHRY and SYGVKD. The CDR3 has 13 amino acids. The CDR3 DNA is TGTGCCATCAGTGGACAGTCCACAGATACGCAGTATTTT. This codes for CAISGQSTDTQYF.

The chain uses TRBV20-1 and TRBJ2-7, with unresolved D. The CDR3 is made up of 13 amino acids. Trimming took 8 bases from V and 0 from J, leaving 14 bases between them. Germline V lookup: CDR1 DFQATT, CDR2 SNEGSKA (reference sequence). The CDR3, as DNA: TGCAGTAAAGAGGTCAGGAGCTCCTACGAGCAGTACTTC. Protein product: CSKEVRSSYEQYF.

This clonotype was observed a few times. The CDR3 here is CASSSLGQGPLNTEAFF. CDR3 coding DNA: TGTGCCAGCAGTTCCCTCGGACAGGGGCCCTTGAACACTGAAGCTTTCTTT. This rearrangement joins TRBV12-3 or TRBV12-4 to TRBJ1-1; TRBD1 matches 9 bases. The CDR3 covers 17 residues. The J segment lost 0 bases and the V segment lost 4 bases, leaving 9 bases of the junction unmatched.

This clonotype showed up just once. The rearrangement uses TRBV12-3 or TRBV12-4 and TRBJ1-2; possible D gene TRBD1, 6 bases. The CDR3 has 15 amino acids. The germline V and J ends were trimmed by 3 bases and 4 bases, with 15 bases remaining between them. DNA of the CDR3: TGTGCCAGCAGTTTCCCAACGGGACACAGCTATGGCTACACCTTC. Translation: CASSFPTGHSYGYTF.

Only one count was recorded for this clonotype. The chain is built from TRBV29-1 and TRBJ2-1; 10 bases align to TRBD2. Trimming took 4 bases from V and 4 from J; bases not matched to a gene: 7. The CDR3 runs 15 residues. The germline CDR1 and CDR2 sequences are SQVTM and ANQGSEA. The CDR3 region is CSVVIAGGMYNEQFF. The CDR3 bases are TGCAGCGTTGTCATAGCGGGGGGAATGTACAATGAGCAGTTCTTC.

The rearrangement links TRBV20-1 to TRBJ1-6, with D uncertain. In germline, CDR1 is DFQATT, CDR2 SNEGSKA (reference sequence). The CDR3 extends over 14 amino acids. V was cut by 3 bases and J by 7 bases, with 13 bases left in between. The CDR3 sequence is CSASSQAPNSPLHF. CDR3 coding DNA: TGCAGTGCTAGCAGCCAGGCGCCCAATTCACCCCTCCACTTT.

The CDR3 sequence is CASSPGAVYQETQYF. The CDR3 coding sequence is TGTGCCAGCAGCCCCGGGGCAGTGTACCAAGAGACCCAGTACTTC. The V gene is TRBV28, the J gene TRBJ2-5, with D perhaps being TRBD1 or TRBD2 (5 bases each). Trimming took off 6 bases at V and 0 bases at J, with 14 bases between the two ends. The CDR3 sequence is 15 residues long. In germline, CDR1 is MDHEN, CDR2 SYDVKM.

The V call is TRBV29-1, the J call TRBJ2-7, with D hard to call. This CDR3 is built from 14 residues. V was cut by 1 base and J by 2 bases, with 12 bases left in between. The V gene's germline CDR1 is SQVTM and CDR2 ANQGSEA. For the CDR3, the DNA is TGCAGCGTTGAAGGTCAGGCCAAGCCCTACGAGCAGTACTTC. This sequence encodes CSVEGQAKPYEQYF.